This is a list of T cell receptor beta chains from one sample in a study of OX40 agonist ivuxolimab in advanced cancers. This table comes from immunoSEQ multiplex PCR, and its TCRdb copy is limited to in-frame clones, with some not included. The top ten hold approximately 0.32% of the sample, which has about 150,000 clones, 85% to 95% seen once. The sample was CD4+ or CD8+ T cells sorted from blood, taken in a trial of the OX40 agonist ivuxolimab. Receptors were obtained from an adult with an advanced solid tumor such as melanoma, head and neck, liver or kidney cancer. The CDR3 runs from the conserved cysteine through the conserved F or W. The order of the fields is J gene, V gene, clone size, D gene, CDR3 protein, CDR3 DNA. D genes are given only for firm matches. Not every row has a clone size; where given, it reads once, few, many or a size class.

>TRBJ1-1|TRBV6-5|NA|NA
CASSYFSAAGNTEAFF
TGTGCCAGCAGTTACTTTTCCGCGGCGGGTAACACTGAAGCTTTCTTT
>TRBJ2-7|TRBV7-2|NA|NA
CASSPDRDYEQYF
TGTGCCAGCAGCCCAGACAGAGACTACGAGCAGTACTTC
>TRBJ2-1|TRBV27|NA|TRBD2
CASSPRTSGVAYNEQFF
TGTGCCAGCAGTCCAAGGACTAGCGGGGTCGCTTACAATGAGCAGTTCTTC
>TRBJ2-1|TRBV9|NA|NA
CASSVMGVEQFF
TGTGCCAGCAGCGTAATGGGGGTTGAGCAGTTCTTC
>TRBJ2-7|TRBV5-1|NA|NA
CASSLVAGSEQYF
TGCGCCAGCAGCTTGGTGGCAGGGTCCGAGCAGTACTTC
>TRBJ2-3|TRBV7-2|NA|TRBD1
CASSRRQGARGTDTQYF
TGTGCCAGCAGCCGCCGCCAGGGGGCGCGGGGCACAGATACGCAGTATTTT
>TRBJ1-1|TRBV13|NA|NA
CASSPRKTGPNTEAFF
TGTGCCAGCAGCCCCCGTAAGACAGGTCCGAACACTGAAGCTTTCTTT
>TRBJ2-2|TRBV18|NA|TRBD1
CASSPPGQGLVGELFF
TGTGCCAGCTCACCACCGGGACAGGGCCTCGTCGGGGAGCTGTTTTTT
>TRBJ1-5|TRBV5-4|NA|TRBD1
CATTTGLDNQPQHF
TGTGCCACCACGACAGGGTTGGACAATCAGCCCCAGCATTTT
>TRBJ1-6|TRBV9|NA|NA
CASSRLWQANSPLHF
TGTGCCAGCAGCCGCCTTTGGCAGGCTAATTCACCCCTCCACTTT
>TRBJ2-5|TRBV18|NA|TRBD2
CASSSGLAGGQETQYF
TGTGCCAGCTCATCTGGACTAGCGGGGGGCCAAGAGACCCAGTACTTC
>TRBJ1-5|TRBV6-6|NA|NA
CASISHELYSNQPQHF
TGTGCCAGCATCTCTCACGAGCTTTATAGCAATCAGCCCCAGCATTTT
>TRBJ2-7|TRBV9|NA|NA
CASSVGTNSYEQYF
TGTGCCAGCAGCGTAGGAACAAATTCCTACGAGCAGTACTTC
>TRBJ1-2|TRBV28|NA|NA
CASNPDSPYGYTF
TGTGCCAGCAACCCCGACAGTCCCTATGGCTACACCTTC
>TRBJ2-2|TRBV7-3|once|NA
CASKPRENTGELFF
TGTGCCAGTAAACCGAGAGAGAACACCGGGGAGCTGTTTTTT
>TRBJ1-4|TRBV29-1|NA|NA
CSVLRTPGVGEKLFF
TGCAGCGTTCTAAGGACCCCAGGGGTGGGAGAAAAACTGTTTTTT
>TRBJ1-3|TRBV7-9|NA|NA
CASSLLTGNTIYF
TGTGCCAGCAGCTTACTGACGGGAAACACCATATATTTT
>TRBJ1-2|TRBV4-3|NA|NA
CASSPSSGRGRNGYTF
TGCGCCAGCAGCCCCTCTAGCGGGAGGGGAAGGAATGGCTACACCTTC
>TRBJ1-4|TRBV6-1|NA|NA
CASSETDRGGFGREKLFF
TGTGCCAGCAGTGAAACAGACCGAGGGGGGTTCGGTCGAGAAAAACTGTTTTTT
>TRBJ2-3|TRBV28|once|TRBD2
CATAREASGRAFRTDTQYF
TGTGCCACCGCACGGGAGGCTAGCGGGAGGGCCTTCAGAACAGATACGCAGTATTTT
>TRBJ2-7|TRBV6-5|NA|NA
CASSYAGFPYEQYF
TGTGCCAGCAGTTACGCGGGGTTCCCCTACGAGCAGTACTTC
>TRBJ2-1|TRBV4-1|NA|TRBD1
CASSHGRGQDFNEQFF
TGCGCCAGCAGCCATGGCCGAGGACAGGACTTCAATGAGCAGTTCTTC
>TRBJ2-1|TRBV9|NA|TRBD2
CASSVMSSGRRNEQFF
TGTGCCAGCAGCGTTATGTCTAGCGGGAGAAGGAATGAGCAGTTCTTC
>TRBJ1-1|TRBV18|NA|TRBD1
CASSPSTGGRTEAFF
TGTGCCAGCTCACCGTCCACAGGGGGGAGGACTGAAGCTTTCTTT
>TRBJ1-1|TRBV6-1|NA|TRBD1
CASSVGQAMNTEAFF
TGTGCCAGCAGTGTGGGACAGGCGATGAACACTGAAGCTTTCTTT
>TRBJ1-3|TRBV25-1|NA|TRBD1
CASSDLGQSHSGNTIYF
TGTGCCAGCAGTGATTTGGGACAGAGCCACTCTGGAAACACCATATATTTT
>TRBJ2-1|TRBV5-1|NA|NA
CASTGTISYNEQFF
TGCGCCAGTACCGGGACAATCTCCTACAATGAGCAGTTCTTC
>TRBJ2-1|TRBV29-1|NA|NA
CSVLGSLGSNEQFF
TGCAGCGTTCTCGGGTCCCTCGGGTCCAATGAGCAGTTCTTC
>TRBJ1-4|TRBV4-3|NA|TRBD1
CASSQDPGTGDEKLFF
TGCGCCAGCAGCCAAGATCCCGGGACAGGGGACGAAAAACTGTTTTTT
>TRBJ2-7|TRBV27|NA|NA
CASSLRSGSYEQYF
TGTGCCAGCAGTTTACGGTCGGGGTCCTACGAGCAGTACTTC
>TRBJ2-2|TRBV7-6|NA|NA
CASSLGTPRGGELFF
TGTGCCAGCAGCTTGGGGACTCCCCGGGGGGGGGAGCTGTTTTTT
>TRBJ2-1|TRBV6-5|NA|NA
CASSYSAILSYNEQFF
TGTGCCAGCAGTTACTCGGCTATCCTATCCTACAATGAGCAGTTCTTC
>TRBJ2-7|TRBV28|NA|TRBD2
CASTLPGGTSGSYEQYF
TGTGCCAGCACCTTACCCGGGGGGACTAGCGGCTCCTACGAGCAGTACTTC
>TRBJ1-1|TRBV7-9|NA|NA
CASSSQGWDTEAFF
TGTGCCAGCAGCTCACAGGGATGGGACACTGAAGCTTTCTTT
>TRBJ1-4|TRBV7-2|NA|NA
CASSHTRGANEKLFF
TGTGCCAGCAGCCATACCAGGGGAGCTAATGAAAAACTGTTTTTT
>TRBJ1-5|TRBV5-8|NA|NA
CASSLTWGRDNQPQHF
TGTGCCAGCAGCTTGACTTGGGGGCGAGATAATCAGCCCCAGCATTTT
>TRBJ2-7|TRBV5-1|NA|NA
CASSLEPQTPYEQYF
TGCGCCAGCAGCTTGGAACCCCAAACTCCCTACGAGCAGTACTTC
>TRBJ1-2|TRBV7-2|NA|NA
CASSPTGTNYGYTF
TGTGCCAGCAGCCCAACAGGGACAAACTATGGCTACACCTTC
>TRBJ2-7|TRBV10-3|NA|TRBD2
CAISGGGTPYEQYF
TGTGCCATCAGTGGGGGGGGTACCCCCTACGAGCAGTACTTC
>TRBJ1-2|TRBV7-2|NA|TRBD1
CASSFGRGDYGYTF
TGTGCCAGCAGCTTTGGCAGGGGGGACTATGGCTACACCTTC
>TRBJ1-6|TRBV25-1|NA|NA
CASSDAYGVYGTLHF
TGTGCCAGCAGTGACGCGTACGGTGTCTATGGGACCCTCCACTTT
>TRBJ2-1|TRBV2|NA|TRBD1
CASSEGVRDRANEQFF
TGTGCCAGCAGTGAAGGCGTGAGGGACAGGGCCAATGAGCAGTTCTTC
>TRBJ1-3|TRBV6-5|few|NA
CASSYSPGFGNTIYF
TGTGCCAGCAGTTACTCGCCAGGGTTCGGAAACACCATATATTTT
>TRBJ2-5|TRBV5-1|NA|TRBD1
CASSLAGQGSQETQYF
TGCGCCAGCAGCTTGGCCGGACAGGGGAGCCAAGAGACCCAGTACTTC
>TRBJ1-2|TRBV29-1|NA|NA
CSVAVSYGYTF
TGCAGCGTTGCCGTGAGCTATGGCTACACCTTC